The 5 T cell receptor beta chains reported below all come from one sample, sequenced in a study of T cell repertoires in ileal Crohn's disease. Profiled with immunoSEQ multiplex PCR; TCRdb holds only in-frame clones, not every one. The sample has about 12,000 clones, around 86% seen once; the top ten hold 11%. Time point described: neoterminal ileum biopsy at postoperative endoscopy, about 6 months after surgery. Source material: ileal tissue. These receptor sequences come from an adult with Crohn's disease.

V is TRBV2 and J is TRBJ1-2, with D perhaps TRBD1 (5 bases). The CDR3 covers 15 residues. Germline V CDR1 and CDR2: SNHLY, FYNNEI. V was shortened by 6 bases and J by 6 bases, with 20 bases between the two germline ends. CDR3 loop: CASSLDTLKGDGYTF. The CDR3, as DNA: TGTGCCAGCAGCCTGGACACCTTAAAAGGGGATGGCTACACCTTC.

This clone occurred a few times. The V gene is TRBV27, the J gene TRBJ1-6, with 9 bases that match TRBD1. CDR1 is MNHEY and CDR2 is SMNVEV in the germline V gene (reference sequence). V lost 7 bases to trimming and J lost 10 bases; unmatched junction nucleotides: 8. The CDR3 extends over 14 amino acids. In DNA, the CDR3 is TGTGCCAGCACTTCCGGGACAGGGCGCTCACCCCTCCACTTT. This sequence encodes CASTSGTGRSPLHF.

CDR3 protein: CASTRTSGSYEQYF. The CDR3 coding sequence is TGTGCCAGCACCCGAACTAGCGGGAGCTACGAGCAGTACTTC. The V gene is TRBV27, the J gene TRBJ2-7; the match to TRBD2 covers 11 bases. Per germline, CDR1 MNHEY and CDR2 SMNVEV (reference sequence). The V and J ends lost 7 bases and 3 bases, in that order; junction bases with no gene match: 5. This CDR3 region has 14 residues.

The chain links TRBV10-3 to TRBJ2-6; TRBD1 matches 11 bases. The trim removed 6 bases at V and 2 bases at J, leaving 3 bases unmatched. The germline V gene has CDR1 ENHRY and CDR2 SYGVKD. The CDR3 has 16 amino acids. CDR3 sequence (DNA): TGTGCCATCAGACCGGGACAGGGGGCTGGGGCCAACGTCCTGACTTTC. Translation gives CAIRPGQGAGANVLTF.

V and J are TRBV11-3 and TRBJ2-3, with 7 bases that match TRBD2. The V gene's germline CDR1 is SGHNT and CDR2 YENEEA. The CDR3 runs 16 residues. V dropped 1 base and J dropped 8; count of bases not matched to a gene: 12. This CDR3 is CASSLGRSGTPGTQYF. In nucleotides, the CDR3 is TGTGCCAGCAGCTTAGGAAGAAGCGGGACTCCTGGTACGCAGTATTTT.